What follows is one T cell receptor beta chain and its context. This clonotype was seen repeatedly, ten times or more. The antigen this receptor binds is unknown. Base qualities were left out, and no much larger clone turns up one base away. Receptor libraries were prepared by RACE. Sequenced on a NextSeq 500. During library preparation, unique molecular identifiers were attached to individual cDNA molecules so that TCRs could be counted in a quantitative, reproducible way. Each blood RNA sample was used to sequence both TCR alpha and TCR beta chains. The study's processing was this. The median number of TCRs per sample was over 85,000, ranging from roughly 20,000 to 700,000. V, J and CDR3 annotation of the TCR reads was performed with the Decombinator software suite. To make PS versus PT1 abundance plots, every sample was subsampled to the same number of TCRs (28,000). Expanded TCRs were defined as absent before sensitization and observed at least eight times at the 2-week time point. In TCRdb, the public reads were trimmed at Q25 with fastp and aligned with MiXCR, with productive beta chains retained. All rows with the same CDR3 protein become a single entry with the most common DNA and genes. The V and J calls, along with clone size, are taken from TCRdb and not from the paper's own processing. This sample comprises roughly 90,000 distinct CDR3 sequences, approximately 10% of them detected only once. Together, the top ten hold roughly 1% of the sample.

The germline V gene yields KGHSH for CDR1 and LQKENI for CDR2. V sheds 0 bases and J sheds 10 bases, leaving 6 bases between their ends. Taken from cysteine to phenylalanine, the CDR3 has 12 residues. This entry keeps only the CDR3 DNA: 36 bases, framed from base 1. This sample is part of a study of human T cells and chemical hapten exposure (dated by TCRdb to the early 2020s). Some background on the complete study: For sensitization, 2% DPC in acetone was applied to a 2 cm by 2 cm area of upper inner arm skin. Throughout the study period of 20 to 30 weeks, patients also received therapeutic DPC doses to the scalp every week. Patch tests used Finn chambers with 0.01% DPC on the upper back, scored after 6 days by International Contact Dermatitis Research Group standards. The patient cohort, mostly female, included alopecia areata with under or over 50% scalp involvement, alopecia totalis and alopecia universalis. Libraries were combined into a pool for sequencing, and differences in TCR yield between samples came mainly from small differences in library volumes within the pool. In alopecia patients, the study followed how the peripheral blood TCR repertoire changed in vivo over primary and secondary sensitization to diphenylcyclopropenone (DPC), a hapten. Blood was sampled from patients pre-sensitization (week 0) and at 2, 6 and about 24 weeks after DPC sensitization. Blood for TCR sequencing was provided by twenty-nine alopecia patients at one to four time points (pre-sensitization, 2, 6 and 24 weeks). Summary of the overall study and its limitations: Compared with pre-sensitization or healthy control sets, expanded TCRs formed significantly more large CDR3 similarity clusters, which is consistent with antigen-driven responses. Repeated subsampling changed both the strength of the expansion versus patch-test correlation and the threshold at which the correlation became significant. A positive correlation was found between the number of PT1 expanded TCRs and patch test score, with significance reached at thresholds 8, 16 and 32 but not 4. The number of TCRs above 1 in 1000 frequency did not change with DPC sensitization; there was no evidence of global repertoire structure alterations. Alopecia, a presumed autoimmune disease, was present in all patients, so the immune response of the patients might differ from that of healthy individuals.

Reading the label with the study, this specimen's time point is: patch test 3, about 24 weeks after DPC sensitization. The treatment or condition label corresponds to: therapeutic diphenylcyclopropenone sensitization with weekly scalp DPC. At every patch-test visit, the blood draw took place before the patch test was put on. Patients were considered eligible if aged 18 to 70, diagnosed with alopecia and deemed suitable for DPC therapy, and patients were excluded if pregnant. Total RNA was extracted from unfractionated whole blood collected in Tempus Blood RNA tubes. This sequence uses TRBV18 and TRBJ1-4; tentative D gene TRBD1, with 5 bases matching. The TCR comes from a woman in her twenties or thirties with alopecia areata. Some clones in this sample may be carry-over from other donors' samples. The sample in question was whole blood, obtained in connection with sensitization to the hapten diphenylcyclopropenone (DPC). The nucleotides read TGTGCCAGCTCACCACCTACAGGAAAACTGTTTTTT. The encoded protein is CASSPPTGKLFF.